This is a list of T cell receptor beta chains from one sample in a study of lymphopenia after photon versus proton radiotherapy. Sequenced by immunoSEQ multiplex PCR; TCRdb stores in-frame clones only, minus some. The data hold under 35,000 clones, with 84% observed a single time. The sequencing used peripheral blood, collected from a patient treated with proton-based radiotherapy. The receptors here all came from a woman in her seventies with pancreatic cancer. Both conserved end residues are part of each CDR3. The D gene is left open where the match is weak. Some rows have no size entry. The others give once, few or many, or a class for an expanded clone.

size	V	J	D	DNA	CDR3
.	TRBV5-5	TRBJ1-2	TRBD1	TGTGCCAGCGACTTGACAGGGGAGTCTGGCTACACCTTC	CASDLTGESGYTF
.	TRBV6-6	TRBJ1-2	.	TGTGCCAGCAGTTACGAAGGGGGACTCTATGGCTACACCTTC	CASSYEGGLYGYTF
.	TRBV6-1	TRBJ2-5	.	TGTGCCAGCAGTGAAGCTGGAACCACGAACCAAGAGACCCAGTACTTC	CASSEAGTTNQETQYF
few	TRBV5-6	TRBJ2-7	.	TGTGCCAGCAGCCTGTTTTTTAGCCTAGCAGTCGTGCAGTACTTC	CASSLFFSLAVVQYF
.	TRBV19	TRBJ1-1	.	TGTGCCAGTAGTTACCCCACAGGGAGCGGGAAAATGAACACTGAAGCTTTCTTT	CASSYPTGSGKMNTEAFF
.	TRBV7-3	TRBJ1-4	.	TGTGCCAGCAGCTTAGCACAGGGTCCCAATGAAAAACTGTTTTTT	CASSLAQGPNEKLFF
.	TRBV7-9	TRBJ1-3	.	TGTGCCAGCAGCTTAATTGGCTCTGGAAACACCATATATTTT	CASSLIGSGNTIYF
few	TRBV27	TRBJ2-5	.	TGTGCCAGCAGGGGGGAGACCCAGTACTTC	CASRGETQYF
.	TRBV2	TRBJ2-5	.	TGTGCCAGCACCTCTTGGGGGGCCTCAAAGGAGCAGTACTTC	CASTSWGASKEQYF
.	TRBV9	TRBJ1-5	TRBD1	TGTGCCAGCAGCCCGGGACAGGGTTATCAGCCCCAGCATTTT	CASSPGQGYQPQHF
.	TRBV7-3	TRBJ2-3	.	TGTGCCAGCAGCTTGGGGCAGGGGAACACAGATACGCAGTATTTT	CASSLGQGNTDTQYF
few	TRBV30	TRBJ2-5	TRBD1	TGTGCCTGTATTTATAAAGGGGGACAGCAAGAGACCCAGTACTTC	CACIYKGGQQETQYF
.	TRBV19	TRBJ2-7	TRBD1	TGTGCCAGTAGTGGGACCGGGACAGGGAACTACGAGCAGTACTTC	CASSGTGTGNYEQYF
.	TRBV7-2	TRBJ1-2	.	TGTGCCAGCAGCTTAGACCAGGGTCACTATGGCTACACCTTC	CASSLDQGHYGYTF
once	TRBV7-2	TRBJ2-4	.	TGTGCCAGCAGCATGGGCCAAACCGTCCCCGGTCAGTACTTC	CASSMGQTVPGQYF
.	TRBV11-3	TRBJ2-7	TRBD2	TGTGCCAGCAGCTTCGCTAGCGGGAGTGGCGAGCAGTACTTC	CASSFASGSGEQYF
.	TRBV6-4	TRBJ2-7	TRBD2	TGTGCCAGCAGTCCTAGCGGGGGATACGAGCAGTACTTC	CASSPSGGYEQYF
.	TRBV9	TRBJ2-1	.	TGTGCCAGCAGCGTAGGACCCGGGAATGAGCAGTTCTTC	CASSVGPGNEQFF
.	TRBV18	TRBJ1-1	.	TGTGCCAGCTCACCACTGGAAGGCCCATGGCACACTGAAGCTTTCTTT	CASSPLEGPWHTEAFF
.	TRBV29-1	TRBJ2-7	TRBD1	TGCAGCGTTGTTCCTGGACAGGACGCCGAGCAGTACTTC	CSVVPGQDAEQYF
.	TRBV7-2	TRBJ2-2	.	TGTGCCAGCAGTGACCGAGGACTGAACACCGGGGAGCTGTTTTTT	CASSDRGLNTGELFF
.	TRBV19	TRBJ2-1	TRBD2	TGTGCCAGTAGGCATAGCGGGAACAACCAAAATGAGCAGTTCTTC	CASRHSGNNQNEQFF
.	TRBV5-4	TRBJ2-7	.	TGTGCCAGCAGCTTCCCAAACAGGGACCGGGAGCAGTACTTC	CASSFPNRDREQYF
.	TRBV7-2	TRBJ2-2	.	TGTGCCAGCAGCCGCGGACTCAACACCGGGGAGCTGTTTTTT	CASSRGLNTGELFF
.	TRBV7-2	TRBJ2-4	.	TGTGCCAGCAGCCCCAGAGGTGCAGGGGTAGAGGGATACATTCAGTACTTC	CASSPRGAGVEGYIQYF
.	TRBV5-1	TRBJ2-3	.	TGCGCCAGCAGCCCAGGGGGGGTATCCACAGATACGCAGTATTTT	CASSPGGVSTDTQYF
.	TRBV30	TRBJ1-2	TRBD1	TGTGCCTGGAGTCCATTTGCAAACAGGGGTTTTAACTATGGCTACACCTTC	CAWSPFANRGFNYGYTF
.	TRBV7-9	TRBJ2-7	.	TGTGCCAGCAGCGAGGGGCAGGGGACTTCCTACGAGCAGTACTTC	CASSEGQGTSYEQYF
.	TRBV28	TRBJ2-1	TRBD2	TGTGCCAGCAGTTTAATCGGGAGGGAGCAGTTCTTC	CASSLIGREQFF
.	TRBV7-2	TRBJ1-6	TRBD1	TGTGCCAGCAGCTTCCTGGGACAGGGGGCAGAGTCACCCCTCCACTTT	CASSFLGQGAESPLHF
.	TRBV5-1	TRBJ2-1	.	TGCGCCAGCAGCTTGGAACCTACAGGGACTGGGGGCAATGAGCAGTTCTTC	CASSLEPTGTGGNEQFF
.	TRBV19	TRBJ1-1	.	TGTGCCGGGAGCCTAAACCTGAACACTGAAGCTTTCTTT	CAGSLNLNTEAFF
.	TRBV30	TRBJ2-7	TRBD2	TGTGCCTGGAGTGCTGATTCGGCGGGACTAGCGGGCGAGCAGTACTTC	CAWSADSAGLAGEQYF
few	TRBV28	TRBJ1-4	.	TGTGCCAGCAGTTTAGATGGAGGCATTGAAAAACTGTTTTTT	CASSLDGGIEKLFF
once	TRBV28	TRBJ1-3	.	TGTGCCAGCAGTTTAACTTACAGGGTTGGTGGAAACACCATATATTTT	CASSLTYRVGGNTIYF
once	TRBV4-1	TRBJ2-3	.	TGCGCCAGCAGCCAAGGCACGACAGAGGCAGATACGCAGTATTTT	CASSQGTTEADTQYF
once	TRBV9	TRBJ2-2	.	TGTGCCAGCAGCGTAGGTAGTGTTGGCACCGGGGAGCTGTTTTTT	CASSVGSVGTGELFF
.	TRBV5-3	TRBJ1-2	.	TGTGCCAGAAGGGTTGTGAGTTTCTATGGCTACACCTTC	CARRVVSFYGYTF
.	TRBV6-6	TRBJ2-7	.	TGTGCCAGCACCCCGACTGGGTTCCGTGGCGAGCAGTACTTC	CASTPTGFRGEQYF
.	TRBV19	TRBJ1-1	.	TGTGCCAGTAGTATCTTCGCCTTGAACACTGAAGCTTTCTTT	CASSIFALNTEAFF
.	TRBV20-1	TRBJ2-7	.	TGCAGTGCTGATAGGGGGAACGAGCAGTACTTC	CSADRGNEQYF
.	TRBV4-1	TRBJ2-2	.	TGCGCCAGCAGCCAAGTCTATCTCGGGGAGCTGTTTTTT	CASSQVYLGELFF
.	TRBV28	TRBJ2-7	.	TGTGCCAGCACGAGCGGTTACGAGCAGTACTTC	CASTSGYEQYF
.	TRBV7-9	TRBJ1-4	.	TGTGCCAGCAGCCAGGCCCGAGGAGGATGGGCTGAAAAACTGTTTTTT	CASSQARGGWAEKLFF
.	TRBV6-1	TRBJ2-1	TRBD1	TGTGCCAGCAGTGCCTCCATCCGGGACAGGGACAATGAGCAGTTCTTC	CASSASIRDRDNEQFF
.	TRBV6-1	TRBJ2-2	.	TGTGCCACCAGAGACCAGTCGGGGGAGCTGTTTTTT	CATRDQSGELFF
.	TRBV5-4	TRBJ1-2	.	TGTGCCAGCAGCTGGGACGGAAACTATGGCTACACCTTC	CASSWDGNYGYTF
.	TRBV6-6	TRBJ2-7	TRBD2	TGTGCCAGCAGGTCCGGGACTAGCGGCTACGAGCAGTACTTC	CASRSGTSGYEQYF
.	TRBV6-1	TRBJ2-7	.	TGTGCCAGCAGTGAGACTCCGGTCGAGCAGTACTTC	CASSETPVEQYF
once	TRBV28	TRBJ1-4	TRBD1	TGTGCCAGCAGTTTATTCTTGGACAGGGGGGGAACGACTAATGAAAAACTGTTTTTT	CASSLFLDRGGTTNEKLFF
.	TRBV5-1	TRBJ1-4	.	TGCGCCAGCAGCCGTACCAGCGCAACTAATGAAAAACTGTTTTTT	CASSRTSATNEKLFF
.	TRBV4-1	TRBJ1-2	.	TGCGCCAGCAGCCAACTCGGCCCTAACTATGGCTACACCTTC	CASSQLGPNYGYTF
.	TRBV28	TRBJ1-1	.	TGTGCCAGCGGACGACAGCCCTCAGCTTTCTTT	CASGRQPSAFF
.	TRBV20-1	TRBJ2-7	.	TGCAGTGCTAGCATCTCCTACGAGCAGTACTTC	CSASISYEQYF
once	TRBV2	TRBJ2-3	.	TGTGCCAGCAGGGATGACGCAGATACGCAGTATTTT	CASRDDADTQYF
.	TRBV6-5	TRBJ1-2	.	TGTGCCACTACCGCTCGAACACAGGGTAACTATGGCTACACCTTC	CATTARTQGNYGYTF
.	TRBV28	TRBJ2-7	TRBD2	TGTGCCAGCAGACCGGCTCTAGCGGGAGTAAGGGGGGAGCAGTACTTC	CASRPALAGVRGEQYF
.	TRBV27	TRBJ2-2	.	TGTGCCAGCAGTCGTCAACAGGGTCGCACCGGGGAGCTGTTTTTT	CASSRQQGRTGELFF
.	TRBV18	TRBJ2-7	.	TGTGCCAGCTCACCACGCACCGGGGGTAGCGAGCAGTACTTC	CASSPRTGGSEQYF
once	TRBV11-2	TRBJ2-2	TRBD1	TGTGCCAGCAGCCAGACCGGGACAGGGAACACCGGGGAGCTGTTTTTT	CASSQTGTGNTGELFF